This is a list of T cell receptor beta chains from one sample in a study of radiation and T cells in renal cell carcinoma. The assay was immunoSEQ multiplex PCR, and TCRdb's table has in-frame clones only and misses some. The data contain 100,000 to 150,000 clones, approximately 85% of them singletons. The specimen comprised blood, sampled from a patient whose treatment included radiotherapy and nephrectomy. The receptors were gathered from a man aged 45-60 years with renal cell carcinoma. Both conserved end residues are part of each CDR3. A D gene is named only where the DNA matches it firmly. The size of a clone is reported for some rows only, either as once, few or many, or as a class for expanded clones.

.	.	TRBV14	TRBJ1-6	CASSRGSGVYSPLHF	TGTGCCAGCAGTAGGGGATCCGGGGTATATTCACCCCTCCACTTT
.	TRBD1	TRBV6-1	TRBJ1-2	CASNRAGGYGYTF	TGTGCCAGCAACCGAGCAGGGGGCTATGGCTACACCTTC
.	TRBD1	TRBV6-1	TRBJ2-5	CASYIPQGAETQYF	TGTGCCAGCTATATACCTCAGGGGGCTGAGACCCAGTACTTC
.	.	TRBV5-6	TRBJ1-1	CASSLVPVGTEAFF	TGTGCCAGCAGCTTGGTACCGGTGGGGACTGAAGCTTTCTTT
.	.	TRBV11-2	TRBJ1-6	CASSGGGNSPLHF	TGTGCCAGCAGCGGTGGGGGGAATTCACCCCTCCACTTT
.	.	TRBV15	TRBJ1-1	CATSRDRGRLNTEAFF	TGTGCCACCAGCAGAGATCGAGGACGGCTGAACACTGAAGCTTTCTTT
few	TRBD1	TRBV28	TRBJ2-2	CASSETGGYVYSGELFF	TGTGCCAGCAGCGAGACAGGGGGCTACGTGTATAGCGGGGAGCTGTTTTTT
once	.	TRBV11-2	TRBJ1-4	CASTEPGGANEKLFF	TGTGCCAGCACCGAACCGGGAGGGGCAAACGAAAAACTGTTTTTT
.	.	TRBV27	TRBJ2-5	CASLDVRKTQYF	TGTGCCAGCCTGGATGTTAGGAAGACCCAGTACTTC
.	.	TRBV4-2	TRBJ2-7	CASSQDALGREQYF	TGTGCCAGCAGCCAAGATGCCCTTGGTAGAGAGCAGTACTTC
.	.	TRBV5-1	TRBJ2-7	CASSLQGGTYEQYF	TGCGCCAGCAGCTTACAGGGGGGGACCTACGAGCAGTACTTC
.	.	TRBV29-1	TRBJ2-7	CSVREGDEQYF	TGCAGCGTCCGTGAGGGTGACGAGCAGTACTTC
.	.	TRBV13	TRBJ1-5	CASSLGGAGRNQPQHF	TGTGCCAGCAGCCTCGGGGGGGCCGGTCGTAATCAGCCCCAGCATTTT
.	TRBD1	TRBV19	TRBJ1-1	CASSIFQGGETEAFF	TGTGCCAGTAGTATCTTCCAGGGGGGAGAAACTGAAGCTTTCTTT
few	.	TRBV5-1	TRBJ1-1	CASSFGASGTEAFF	TGCGCCAGCAGCTTTGGGGCTTCTGGTACTGAAGCTTTCTTT
.	.	TRBV4-1	TRBJ1-3	CASSQEWGGNTIYF	TGCGCCAGCAGCCAAGAATGGGGGGGAAACACCATATATTTT
once	.	TRBV2	TRBJ2-7	CASRSQGPTTVQYF	TGTGCCAGCAGATCCCAGGGGCCTACAACGGTGCAGTACTTC
.	TRBD2	TRBV13	TRBJ2-7	CASSRRGLLAGELQYF	TGTGCCAGCAGCCGACGCGGCCTCCTAGCGGGGGAGCTTCAGTACTTC
.	.	TRBV30	TRBJ1-5	CAWSVLAPQHF	TGTGCCTGGAGTGTTCTGGCGCCCCAGCATTTT
.	TRBD2	TRBV5-4	TRBJ2-7	CASSAGPSGRFSYEQYF	TGTGCCAGCAGCGCCGGACCTAGCGGGAGGTTCTCCTACGAGCAGTACTTC
.	.	TRBV30	TRBJ1-1	CAWSVQTNTEAFF	TGTGCCTGGAGTGTACAAACGAACACTGAAGCTTTCTTT
.	.	TRBV2	TRBJ1-4	CASKLYFSGRGEKLFF	TGTGCCAGCAAACTCTACTTCTCTGGCCGAGGGGAAAAACTGTTTTTT
.	.	TRBV28	TRBJ1-5	CASSFGREGQPQHF	TGTGCCAGCAGTTTTGGCAGGGAGGGTCAGCCCCAGCATTTT
.	.	TRBV4-3	TRBJ2-3	CASSQSGRTDTQYF	TGCGCCAGCAGCCAATCCGGTCGGACAGATACGCAGTATTTT
few	TRBD2	TRBV28	TRBJ2-7	CASSFSGTYEQYF	TGTGCCAGCAGTTTTAGCGGGACCTACGAGCAGTACTTC
few	.	TRBV5-4	TRBJ2-7	CASSSWDGSSYEQYF	TGTGCCAGCAGCTCCTGGGACGGGAGCTCCTACGAGCAGTACTTC
.	.	TRBV10-3	TRBJ1-1	CAISDPGQLNTEAFF	TGTGCCATCAGTGACCCCGGACAGCTTAACACTGAAGCTTTCTTT